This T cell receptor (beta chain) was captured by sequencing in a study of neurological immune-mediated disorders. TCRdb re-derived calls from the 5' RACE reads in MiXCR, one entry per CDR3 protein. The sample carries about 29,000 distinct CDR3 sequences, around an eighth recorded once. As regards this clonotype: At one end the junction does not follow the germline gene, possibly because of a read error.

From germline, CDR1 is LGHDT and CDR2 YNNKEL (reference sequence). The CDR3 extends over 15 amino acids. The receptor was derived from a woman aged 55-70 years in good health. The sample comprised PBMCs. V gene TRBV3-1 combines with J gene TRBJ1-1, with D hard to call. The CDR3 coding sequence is TGTGCCAGTAGCCATGTTGGGGTGGGGAACACTGAAGCTTTCTTT. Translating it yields CASSHVGVGNTEAFF. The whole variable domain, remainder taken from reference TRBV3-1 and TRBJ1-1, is DTAVSQTPKYLVTQMGNDKSIKCEQNLGHDTMYWYKQDSKKFLKIMFSYNNKELIINETVPNRFSPKSPDKAHLNLHINSLELGDSAVYFCASSHVGVGNTEAFFGQGTRLTVV.